What follows are 5 T cell receptor beta chains derived from one specimen sequenced in a study of T cell responses to AZD1222 COVID-19 vaccine. The assay was immunoSEQ multiplex PCR, and TCRdb's table has in-frame clones only and misses some. This sample has approximately 150,000 clones, with roughly 89% found just once. The sequencing here drew on peripheral blood, taken 28 days after the second AZD1222 dose. All receptors derive from an adult who received the AZD1222 COVID-19 vaccine.

In this sample, this clone turned up once. This chain uses TRBV28 with TRBJ2-7; D unclear. The CDR3 has 11 residues. From germline, CDR1 is MDHEN and CDR2 SYDVKM. Between the trimmed V and J ends, which lost 5 bases and 3 bases, there was a span of 5 bases. DNA for the CDR3: TGTGCCAGCAGTCCGTTCTACGAGCAGTACTTC. It is translated as CASSPFYEQYF.

This clone was recorded once. The rearrangement uses TRBV6-5 and TRBJ2-1; 8 bases fit TRBD2. The CDR3 loop spans 15 amino acids. In germline, CDR1 is MNHEY, CDR2 SVGAGI. The V and J ends lost 2 bases and 4 bases, in that order; junction bases with no gene match: 4. Here the CDR3 DNA reads TGTGCCAGCAGTTACGGGCGGGGGGATTACAATGAGCAGTTCTTC. As protein: CASSYGRGDYNEQFF.

With regard to this clone: This same CDR3 is encoded by further DNA sequences in the sample. The chain has TRBV27 and TRBJ1-5; D remains ambiguous. From germline, CDR1 is MNHEY and CDR2 SMNVEV (reference sequence). With 0 bases removed from V and 4 bases from J, the gap between germline ends came to 7 bases. This CDR3 region has 14 residues. Here the CDR3 DNA reads TGTGCCAGCAGTTTATCGGGAGGGAATCAGCCCCAGCATTTT. Translated: CASSLSGGNQPQHF.

This clone appeared a single time. J is TRBJ2-3 and V is TRBV10-2; 11 nucleotides agree with TRBD2. The CDR3 sequence is 15 residues long. J lost 2 bases, V lost 6 bases, and 4 bases had no gene match. CDR1 and CDR2 from the germline V gene are WSHSY and SAAADI. The CDR3 sequence: CASRRLAGNTDTQYF. CDR3 in DNA: TGCGCCAGCAGGAGACTAGCGGGGAACACAGATACGCAGTATTTT.

The rearrangement joins TRBV9 to TRBJ2-2, with D possibly TRBD1 on 5 matching bases. Trimming stripped 1 base from V and 7 bases from J, with 8 bases between. This CDR3 is 13 amino acids long. Germline loops: CDR1 SGDLS, CDR2 YYNGEE. CDR3 loop: CASSVSGNGELFF. CDR3 DNA: TGTGCCAGCAGCGTATCAGGGAACGGGGAGCTGTTTTTT.